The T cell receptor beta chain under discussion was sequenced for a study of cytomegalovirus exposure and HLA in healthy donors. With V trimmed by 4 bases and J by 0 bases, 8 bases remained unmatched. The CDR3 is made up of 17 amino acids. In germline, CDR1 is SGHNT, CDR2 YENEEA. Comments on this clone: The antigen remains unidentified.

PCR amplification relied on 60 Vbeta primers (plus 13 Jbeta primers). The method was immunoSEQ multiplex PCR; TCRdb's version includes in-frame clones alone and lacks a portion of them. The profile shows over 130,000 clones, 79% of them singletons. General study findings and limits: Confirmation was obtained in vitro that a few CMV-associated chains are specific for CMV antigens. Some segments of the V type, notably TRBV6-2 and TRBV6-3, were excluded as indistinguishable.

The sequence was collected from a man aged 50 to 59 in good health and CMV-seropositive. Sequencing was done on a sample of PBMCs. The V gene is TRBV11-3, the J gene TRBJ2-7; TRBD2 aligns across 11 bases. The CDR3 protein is CASSSPGLAESSYEQYF. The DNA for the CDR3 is TGTGCCAGCAGCTCTCCGGGACTAGCGGAAAGCTCCTACGAGCAGTACTTC.